This T cell receptor (beta chain) was profiled in a study of T cell responses to AZD1222 COVID-19 vaccine (dated by TCRdb to the early 2020s). About the study as a whole: A total of 233 trial participants underwent TCR sequencing, of whom about 200 received two doses of AZD1222 and about 25 received two doses of the MenACWY control vaccine. Trial participants were enrolled by age into subgroups of 18-55, 56-69 and 70-plus years, and roughly 150, 30 and 60 TCR-sequenced participants, respectively, were included in these subgroups. The paper as a whole reports these results and caveats: Reportedly, almost half of the unique spike-specific TCRs recognized epitopes lying outside the regions that are mutated in the B.1.351 and B.1.1.7 variants. Because no day 14 peak-response samples were available, repertoires were characterized only after the peak T cell response. Only 5 to 7 AZD1222 recipients were SARS-CoV-2 seropositive at baseline, limiting conclusions about previously exposed vaccinees. After two AZD1222 doses, spike-specific TCR breadth and depth were significantly higher than at day 0 and than in MenACWY recipients. The 56-69-year group was small, and its depth increase did not reach significance, likely because of low power. Participants were mostly white British, with more females than males. The authors suggested clonal diversity may have been underestimated. The whole spike protein was spanned by vaccine-associated CD4 TCRs, and dominant responses were seen in regions 160-218 and 743-854.

Sample time point, as interpreted from the label and publication: about 28 days (+/-7) after the second vaccine dose. AZD1222 recipients given second doses at about 4 weeks or at about 12 weeks were pooled, since spike-specific TCR depth and breadth were not found to differ between the two schedules. Vaccinee samples came from UK trials COV001 and COV002, including a single-blind randomized controlled phase 2/3 trial of AZD1222 (ChAdOx1 nCoV-19) in healthy adults. For TCRbeta chain sequencing, PBMC samples from trial participants were taken at day 0 and at day 28 after the second dose. The CDR3 regions of human TCRbeta chains were analyzed by immunosequencing. The authors' pipeline ran thus. Repertoire TCRs were matched against a reference library of SARS-CoV-2-specific TCRs generated with the MIRA antigen-specificity platform. Breadth was defined as the fraction of unique TCRs that were SARS-CoV-2-associated, and depth was defined as the fraction of total T cells that were SARS-CoV-2-associated. Each spike-specific TCR was assigned to its reactive spike region and to a CD4 or CD8 class using the MIRA data. Log10-transformed breadth and depth values were compared by one-way ANOVA with Sidak's multiple comparisons tests. TCRdb took this table from immuneACCESS and kept in-frame rearrangements with V and J called. Such tables lack part of the clones; where checked against another copy, unresolved V genes explain under half of the gap, and the rest is unexplained. The DNA was the basis for D and trimming; V, J and clone size are from that table. The sample table holds 150,000 or so clones, of which around 93% were seen once. The ten largest make up 3% to 4% of the sample.

Deletion took 8 bases off V and 0 bases off J, with a span of 7 bases between the germline ends. The CDR3 spans 13 residues, from the cysteine through the phenylalanine. Only CDR3 DNA is held: 39 bases, read in frame from base 1. CDR1 and CDR2 (MDHEN, SYDVKM) derive from the germline V gene. As to this clone: The antigen this receptor binds is unknown. Nothing much larger sits one base from this clone, and base qualities are not available.

The chain was built from TRBV28 and TRBJ1-4; the D gene cannot be named for sure. The specimen was peripheral blood, collected 28 days after the second AZD1222 dose. This receptor was identified in an adult who received the AZD1222 COVID-19 vaccine. The CDR3 in this case is CASHQTTNEKLFF. The DNA is as follows: TGTGCCAGCCATCAAACAACTAATGAAAAACTGTTTTTT.